This entry lists 4 T cell receptor beta chains sequenced from one sample in a study of T cell responses to AZD1222 COVID-19 vaccine. Data came from immunoSEQ multiplex PCR; TCRdb stores just in-frame clones and leaves some out. This sample has approximately 140,000 clones, with about 94% found just once. The sample was peripheral blood, taken on day 0 of AZD1222 vaccination. The receptors derive from an adult in good health.

The V and J genes are TRBV5-6 and TRBJ2-5; D is possibly TRBD2 (5 bases). In germline, CDR1 is SGHDT, CDR2 YYEEEE. Trimming shortened V by 4 bases and J by 1 base, and 14 bases separated the two germline ends. The CDR3 extends over 15 amino acids. The chain's CDR3 is CASSRRSRTQETQYF. CDR3 DNA: TGTGCCAGCAGCCGGAGGTCGCGGACCCAAGAGACCCAGTACTTC.

The V call is TRBV10-1, the J call TRBJ2-3; 8 bases fit TRBD2. This CDR3 region has 14 residues. Germline values: CDR1 WNHNN, CDR2 SYGVQD (reference sequence). V shed 6 bases and J 7 bases; nucleotides not matched to a gene: 9. The CDR3 bases are TGCGCCAGCAGCCACGGGACTAGGAATAATACGCAGTATTTT. It encodes CASSHGTRNNTQYF.

This chain uses TRBV10-3 with TRBJ1-1; D gene uncertain. Germline values: CDR1 ENHRY, CDR2 SYGVKD. The CDR3 covers 13 residues. Trimming left V 3 bases short and J 1 base short, with 6 bases between. The CDR3 DNA follows: TGTGCCATCAGTGACGCAGCGAACACTGAAGCTTTCTTT. Its protein product is CAISDAANTEAFF.

In its sample, this clone was seen once. CDR3 sequence: CASSLDNDPLSNQPQHF. CDR3 nucleotides: TGTGCCAGCAGTTTGGACAACGACCCCCTTAGCAATCAGCCCCAGCATTTT. The chain employs TRBV28 and TRBJ1-5; maybe TRBD1 (5 bases). Germline CDR1 reads MDHEN; CDR2 reads SYDVKM. The V end lost 3 bases, the J end lost 0 bases, and 15 bases lay between the germline ends. This CDR3 comprises 17 residues. The whole variable domain, remainder taken from reference TRBV28 and TRBJ1-5, is DVKVTQSSRYLVKRTGEKVFLECVQDMDHENMFWYRQDPGLGLRLIYFSYDVKMKEKGDIPEGYSVSREKKERFSLILESASTNQTSMYLCASSLDNDPLSNQPQHFGDGTRLSIL.